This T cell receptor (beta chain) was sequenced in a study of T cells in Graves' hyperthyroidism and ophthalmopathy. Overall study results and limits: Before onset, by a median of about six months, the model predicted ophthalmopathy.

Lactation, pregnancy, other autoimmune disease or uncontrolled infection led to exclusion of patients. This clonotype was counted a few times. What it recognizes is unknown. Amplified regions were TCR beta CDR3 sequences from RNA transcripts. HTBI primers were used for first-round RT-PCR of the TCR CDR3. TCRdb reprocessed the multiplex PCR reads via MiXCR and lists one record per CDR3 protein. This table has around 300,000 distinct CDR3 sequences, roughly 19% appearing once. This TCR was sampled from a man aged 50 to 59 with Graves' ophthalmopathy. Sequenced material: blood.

The CDR3 is CASSHGGSAKNIQYF. CDR3 bases: TGTGCCAGCAGCCATGGGGGTTCGGCCAAAAACATTCAGTACTTC. This sequence joins TRBV3-1 and TRBJ2-4; D may match TRBD1 or TRBD2 (5 bases each). Germline lookup yields CDR1 LGHDT and CDR2 YNNKEL (reference sequence). There are 15 residues in the CDR3. The V end lost 3 bases, the J end lost 1 base, and 10 bases lay between the germline ends.